The T cell receptor beta chain described here comes from a study of cytomegalovirus exposure and HLA in healthy donors. With 60 Vbeta and 13 Jbeta primers, the PCR was carried out. Sequencing used immunoSEQ multiplex PCR; TCRdb keeps in-frame clones, though not all of them. The table lists tens of thousands of clones, roughly 73% of them singletons. From germline, CDR1 is MGHRA and CDR2 YSYEKL. The CDR3 extends over 12 amino acids. Trimming cost V 4 bases and J 5 bases, with 8 bases left between them. Sequencing input: PBMCs. This TCR was sampled from a woman aged 40 to 49 in good health and CMV-seropositive. This sequence joins TRBV4-1 and TRBJ1-1; unclear D gene. CDR3: CASSRPGTEAFF. CDR3 nucleotide sequence: TGCGCCAGCAGCCGACCGGGAACTGAAGCTTTCTTT.